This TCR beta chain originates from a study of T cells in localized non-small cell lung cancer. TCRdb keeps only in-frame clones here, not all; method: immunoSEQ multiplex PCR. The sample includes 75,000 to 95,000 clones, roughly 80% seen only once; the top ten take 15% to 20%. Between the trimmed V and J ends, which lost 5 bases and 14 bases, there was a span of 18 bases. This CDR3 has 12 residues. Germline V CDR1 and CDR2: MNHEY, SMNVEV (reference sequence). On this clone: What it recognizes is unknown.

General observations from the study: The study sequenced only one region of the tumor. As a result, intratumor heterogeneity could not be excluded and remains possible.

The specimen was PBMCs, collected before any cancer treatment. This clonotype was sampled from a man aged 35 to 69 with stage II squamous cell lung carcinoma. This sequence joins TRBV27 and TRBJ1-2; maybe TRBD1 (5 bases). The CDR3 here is CASSPLAGRATF. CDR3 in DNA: TGTGCCAGCAGTCCTCTTGCCGGCAGGGCTACCTTC.